The clone carrying this T cell receptor (beta chain) showed up many times. These data originate in a study of T cells in Graves' hyperthyroidism and ophthalmopathy. Germline V gene data show CDR1 as PRHDT and CDR2 as FYEKMQ (reference sequence). The CDR3 contains 12 residues. V lost 6 bases and J lost 4, with 9 bases in between. RNA transcripts gave rise to amplified TCR beta CDR3 regions. In the first-round RT-PCR of the TCR CDR3, the HTBI primer set was used. TCRdb re-analysed the multiplex PCR reads in MiXCR, keeping a single row per CDR3 protein. This sample yields about 400,000 distinct CDR3 sequences, of which roughly 14% are seen a single time; about 13% belongs to the top ten. Fresh peripheral blood, around 9.3 ml, was the source of the PBMCs.

The chain recombines TRBV13 with TRBJ2-5, with D perhaps TRBD1 (5 bases). The sequenced sample consisted of blood. This sequence was found in a young man with Graves' ophthalmopathy. DNA for the CDR3: TGTGCCAGCAGGAGACAGAGAGAGACCCAGTACTTC. Translating gives CASRRQRETQYF. The variable domain in full, completed from reference TRBV13 and TRBJ2-5, reads AAGVIQSPRHLIKEKRETATLKCYPIPRHDTVYWYQQGPGQDPQFLISFYEKMQSDKGSIPDRFSAQQFSDYHSELNMSSLELGDSALYFCASRRQRETQYFGPGTRLLVL.